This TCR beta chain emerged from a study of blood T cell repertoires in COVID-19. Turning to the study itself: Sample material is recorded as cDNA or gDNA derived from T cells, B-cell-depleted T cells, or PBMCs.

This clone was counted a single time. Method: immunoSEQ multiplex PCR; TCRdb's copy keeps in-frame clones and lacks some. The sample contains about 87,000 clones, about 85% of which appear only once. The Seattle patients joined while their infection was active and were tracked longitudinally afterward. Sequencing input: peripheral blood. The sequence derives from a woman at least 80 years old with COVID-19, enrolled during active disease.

CDR3 in amino acids: CASSEQGANTEAFF. The CDR3 region has the DNA TGTGCCAGCAGCGAACAGGGGGCGAACACTGAAGCTTTCTTT. This rearrangement joins TRBV9 to TRBJ1-1, with 9 bases matching TRBD1. V was clipped by 3 bases and J by 1 base; unmatched bases: 1. Germline values: CDR1 SGDLS, CDR2 YYNGEE. The length of the CDR3 is 14 residues.